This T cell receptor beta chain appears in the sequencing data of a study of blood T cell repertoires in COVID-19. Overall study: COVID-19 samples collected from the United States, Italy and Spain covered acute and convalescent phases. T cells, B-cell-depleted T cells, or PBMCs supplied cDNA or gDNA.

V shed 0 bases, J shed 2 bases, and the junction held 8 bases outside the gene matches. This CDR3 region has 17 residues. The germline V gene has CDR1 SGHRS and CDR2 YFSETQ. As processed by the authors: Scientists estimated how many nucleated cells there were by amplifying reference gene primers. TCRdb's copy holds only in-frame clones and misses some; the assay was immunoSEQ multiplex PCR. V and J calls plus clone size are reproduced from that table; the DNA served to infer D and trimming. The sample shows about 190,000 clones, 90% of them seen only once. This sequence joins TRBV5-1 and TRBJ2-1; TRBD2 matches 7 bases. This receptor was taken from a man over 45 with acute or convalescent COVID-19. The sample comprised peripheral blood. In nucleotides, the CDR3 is TGCGCCAGCAGCTTGGGGCTAGCGGACCCAGCCTACAATGAGCAGTTCTTC. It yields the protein CASSLGLADPAYNEQFF.